This T cell receptor beta chain derives from a study of follicular helper T cells after annual influenza vaccination. For the study at large: Across the 2013-2014, 2014-2015 and 2015-2016 vaccination seasons, some subjects were resampled.

TCRdb keeps only in-frame clones here, not all; method: immunoSEQ multiplex PCR. The sample holds 10,000 or so clones, about four fifths seen once. Regarding the study as a whole: ICOS-CD38- cTfh most often held earlier Day 7 ICOS+CD38+ clones.

The CDR3 is 16 amino acids. Germline-derived CDR1 and CDR2 are LGHNA and YNFKEQ. Trimming at V came to 4 bases and at J to 7 bases, leaving 13 bases not matched to a gene. Comment on this clone: Its specificity is not known.

Time point noted: 2014-2015 season, pre-vaccination. Vaccine contraindications, substance abuse, HIV/AIDS, active malignancy and active illness excluded donors. The receptor was isolated from an adult who received the influenza vaccine. This chain joins TRBV4-2 and TRBJ2-1, with 7 bases aligning to TRBD2. The sample consisted of CXCR5- memory CD4+ T cells sorted from blood, taken on the day of influenza vaccination. The CDR3 region is CASSLHEGGSGNEQFF. CDR3 nucleotide sequence: TGTGCCAGCAGCCTCCATGAGGGCGGGAGTGGAAATGAGCAGTTCTTC.